The T cell receptor beta chain described here comes from a study of shared T cell receptors in the human thymus. This clone has just a few counts. V gave up 0 bases and J gave up 0 bases, with 12 bases separating them. CDR1 and CDR2 from the germline V gene are SGHDN and FVKESK. The CDR3 covers 16 residues. This table comes from immunoSEQ multiplex PCR, and its TCRdb copy is limited to in-frame clones, with some not included. The sample shows about 660,000 clones, approximately 87% of them seen only once. This same sample was also taken into another study, of human thymus T cells. As that report states: Infants, healthy and Finnish, who were having corrective surgery for congenital heart defects served as donors.

The sequencing sample was made of thymocytes. The V call is TRBV14, the J call TRBJ2-7, with D tentatively TRBD2 (5 bases). The sequence was obtained from a boy under three years old with a congenital heart defect. This CDR3 is CASSQDWNTSSYEQYF. DNA of the CDR3: TGTGCCAGCAGCCAAGATTGGAATACTAGCTCCTACGAGCAGTACTTC.